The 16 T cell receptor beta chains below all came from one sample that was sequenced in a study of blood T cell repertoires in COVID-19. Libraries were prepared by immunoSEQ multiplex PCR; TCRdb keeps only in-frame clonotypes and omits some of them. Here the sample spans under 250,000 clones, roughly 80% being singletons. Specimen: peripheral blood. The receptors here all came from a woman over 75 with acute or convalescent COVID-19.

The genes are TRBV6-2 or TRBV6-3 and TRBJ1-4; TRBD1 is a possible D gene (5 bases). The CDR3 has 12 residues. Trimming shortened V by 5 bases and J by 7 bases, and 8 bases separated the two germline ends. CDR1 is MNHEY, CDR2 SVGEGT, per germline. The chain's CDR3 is CASSVTGEKLFF. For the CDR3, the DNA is TGTGCCAGCAGTGTTACAGGTGAAAAACTGTTTTTT.

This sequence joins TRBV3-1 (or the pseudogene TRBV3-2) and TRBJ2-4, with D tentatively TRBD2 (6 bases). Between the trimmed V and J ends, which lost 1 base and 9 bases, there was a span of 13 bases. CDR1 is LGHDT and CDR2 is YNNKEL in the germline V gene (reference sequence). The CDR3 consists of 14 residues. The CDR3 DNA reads TGTGCCAGCAGCCAAGGGGGTTTGGGGGGCATTCAGTACTTC. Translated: CASSQGGLGGIQYF.

As DNA, the CDR3 is TGTGCCAGCAGGATACAGTACCAAGAGACCCAGTACTTC. As protein: CASRIQYQETQYF. The chain combines TRBV2 with TRBJ2-5; D gene uncertain. The length of the CDR3 is 13 residues. CDR1 and CDR2 (germline): SNHLY, FYNNEI. The V end lost 6 bases, the J end lost 0 bases, and 8 bases lay between the germline ends.

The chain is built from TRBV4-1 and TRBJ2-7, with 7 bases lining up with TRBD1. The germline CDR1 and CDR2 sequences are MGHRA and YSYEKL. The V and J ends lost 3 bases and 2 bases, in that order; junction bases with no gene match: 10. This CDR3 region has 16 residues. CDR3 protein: CASSQETGSSPYEQYF. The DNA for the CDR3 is TGCGCCAGCAGCCAGGAGACAGGGTCGAGCCCCTACGAGCAGTACTTC.

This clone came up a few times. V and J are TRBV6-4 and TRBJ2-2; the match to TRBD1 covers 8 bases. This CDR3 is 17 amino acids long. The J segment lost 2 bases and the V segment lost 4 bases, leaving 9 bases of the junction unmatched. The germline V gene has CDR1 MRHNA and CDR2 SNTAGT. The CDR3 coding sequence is TGTGCCAGCAGTGCCCAGACAGGGGCCCGTAACACCGGGGAGCTGTTTTTT. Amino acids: CASSAQTGARNTGELFF.

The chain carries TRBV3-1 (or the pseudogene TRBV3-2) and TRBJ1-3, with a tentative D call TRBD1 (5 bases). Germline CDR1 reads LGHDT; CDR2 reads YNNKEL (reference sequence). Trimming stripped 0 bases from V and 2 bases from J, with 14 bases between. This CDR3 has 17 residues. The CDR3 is CASSQDSVGGAGNTIYF. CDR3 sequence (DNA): TGTGCCAGCAGCCAAGATTCTGTGGGGGGTGCTGGAAACACCATATATTTT.

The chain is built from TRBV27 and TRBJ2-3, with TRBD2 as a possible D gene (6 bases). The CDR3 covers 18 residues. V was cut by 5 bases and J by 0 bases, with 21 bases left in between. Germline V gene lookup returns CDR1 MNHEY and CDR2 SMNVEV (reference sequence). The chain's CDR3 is CASSPPPRLSGSTDTQYF. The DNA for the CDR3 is TGTGCCAGCAGTCCCCCCCCTCGACTAAGCGGGAGCACAGATACGCAGTATTTT.

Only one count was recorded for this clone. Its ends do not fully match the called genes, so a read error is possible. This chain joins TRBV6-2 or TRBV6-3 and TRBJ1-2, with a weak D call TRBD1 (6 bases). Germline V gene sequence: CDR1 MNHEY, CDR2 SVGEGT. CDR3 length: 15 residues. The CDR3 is CASNYLPGHNYGYTF. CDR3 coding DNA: TGTGCCAGCAATTACTTACCGGGACACAACTATGGCTACACCTTC.

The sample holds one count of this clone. CDR3 amino acids: CASSQSRGLSEQYF. The CDR3 DNA sequence: TGTGCCAGCAGCCAATCGAGGGGGCTTTCCGAGCAGTACTTC. The J gene is TRBJ2-7, the V gene TRBV16, with TRBD1 matching 7 bases. V trimming: 0 bases; J trimming: 6 bases; junction bases outside the gene matches: 5. CDR3 size: 14 residues. CDR1 is KGHSY, CDR2 FQNENV, per germline.

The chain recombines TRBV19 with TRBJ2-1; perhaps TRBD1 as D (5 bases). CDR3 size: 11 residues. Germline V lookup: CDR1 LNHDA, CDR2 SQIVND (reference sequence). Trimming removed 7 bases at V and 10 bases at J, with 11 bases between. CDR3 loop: CASKGRAEQFF. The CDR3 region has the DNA TGTGCCAGTAAGGGCAGGGCGGAGCAGTTCTTC.

The CDR3 sequence is CASSSRDGYEQYF. The CDR3 nucleotides are TGTGCCAGCAGCTCGCGGGACGGTTACGAGCAGTACTTC. The V and J genes are TRBV7-2 and TRBJ2-7; weak D call: TRBD2 (6 bases). Germline V CDR1 and CDR2: SGHTA, FQGNSA. V gave up 4 bases and J gave up 4 bases, with 11 bases separating them. The CDR3 length is 13 residues.

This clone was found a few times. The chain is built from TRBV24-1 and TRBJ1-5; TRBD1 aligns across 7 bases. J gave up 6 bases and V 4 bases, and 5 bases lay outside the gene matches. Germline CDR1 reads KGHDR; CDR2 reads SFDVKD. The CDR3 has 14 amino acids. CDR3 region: CATSETRGSQPQHF. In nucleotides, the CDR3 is TGTGCCACCAGTGAAACCAGGGGGAGTCAGCCCCAGCATTTT.

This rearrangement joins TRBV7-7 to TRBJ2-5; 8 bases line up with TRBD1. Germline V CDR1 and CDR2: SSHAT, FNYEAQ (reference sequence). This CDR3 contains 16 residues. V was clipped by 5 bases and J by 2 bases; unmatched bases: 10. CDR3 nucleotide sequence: TGTGCCAGCAGCATTAGAAGGGGGACAGGTCAAGAGACCCAGTACTTC. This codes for CASSIRRGTGQETQYF.

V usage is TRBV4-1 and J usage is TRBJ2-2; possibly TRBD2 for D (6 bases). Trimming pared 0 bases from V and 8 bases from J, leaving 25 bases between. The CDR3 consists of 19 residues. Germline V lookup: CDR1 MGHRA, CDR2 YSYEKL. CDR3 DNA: TGCGCCAGCAGCCAAGATCTTATTCGGTTGGCGGGGCTGTGGGGGGAGCTGTTTTTT. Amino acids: CASSQDLIRLAGLWGELFF.

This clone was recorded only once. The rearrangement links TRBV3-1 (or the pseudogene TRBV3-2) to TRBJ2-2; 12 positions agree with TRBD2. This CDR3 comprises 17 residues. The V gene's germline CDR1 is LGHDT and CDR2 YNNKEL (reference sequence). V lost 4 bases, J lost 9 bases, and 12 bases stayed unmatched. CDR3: CASSLLASGGATRELFF. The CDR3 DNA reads TGTGCCAGCAGCCTACTGGCTAGCGGGGGGGCCACGAGGGAGCTGTTTTTT.

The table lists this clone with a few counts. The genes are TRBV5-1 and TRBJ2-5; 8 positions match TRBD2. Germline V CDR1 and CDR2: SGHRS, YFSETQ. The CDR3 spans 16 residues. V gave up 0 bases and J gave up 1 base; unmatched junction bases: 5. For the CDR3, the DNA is TGCGCCAGCAGCTTGGGCGGGGGGAACAGCCAAGAGACCCAGTACTTC. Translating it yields CASSLGGGNSQETQYF.